Described below is a single T cell receptor (beta chain) sequence and its context. Measured with immunoSEQ multiplex PCR; TCRdb has only the in-frame clones, and not every one. In the table there are around 250,000 clones, approximately 86% of which are singletons. V lost 6 bases to trimming and J lost 0 bases, with 9 bases between them. The germline V gene has CDR1 MDHEN and CDR2 SYDVKM. CDR3 size: 13 residues. This entry belongs to a study of blood T cell repertoires in COVID-19. Study-wide context: The samples span acute and convalescent COVID-19 from the United States, Italy and Spain.

The sample consisted of peripheral blood. The receptor was derived from a woman aged 55-75 years who had recovered from COVID-19. The chain uses TRBV28 and TRBJ2-7; D is unresolved. In DNA, the CDR3 is TGTGCCAGCAGACGAGTGAACTCCTACGAGCAGTACTTC. It yields the protein CASRRVNSYEQYF.